This TCR beta chain was captured by sequencing in a study of blood T cell repertoires in COVID-19. Study in general: The United States, Italy and Spain provided the acute and convalescent COVID-19 samples.

In the original workflow: Using reference gene primer amplification, nucleated cell counts were estimated. Sequenced by immunoSEQ multiplex PCR; TCRdb stores in-frame clones only, minus some. For V, J and clone size, that table is used; D and trimming come from the DNA. There are 150,000 to 200,000 clones in the sample; 88% occur only once, and approximately 4% lies in the top ten. Germline V CDR1 and CDR2: SGHTA, FQGNSA. V lost 1 base, J lost 9 bases, and 15 bases lay in between. There are 15 residues in the CDR3. The sequence was collected from a human donor in a cohort sampled during active COVID-19. The sample comprised peripheral blood. V gene TRBV7-2 combines with J gene TRBJ1-4; unclear D gene. CDR3 nucleotide sequence: TGTGCCAGCAGCTTAGGGGTTATACGAGGGAAAAAACTGTTTTTT. Residues: CASSLGVIRGKKLFF.